The T cell receptor beta chain under discussion was sequenced for a study of shared clonotypes between healthy human individuals. At the level of the study: Donors had three CD4 naive, three CD4 memory, two CD8 naive and one CD8 memory plate apiece. Points from the study as a whole: Blood alone was sampled, and tissue repertoires likely differ. Non-shared clonotypes were found to have lower generation probabilities than the clonotypes that were shared by all four of the sorted-subset donors.

The CDR3 totals 17 residues. The V gene's germline CDR1 is MDHEN and CDR2 SYDVKM. The V gene lost 6 bases and the J gene lost 1 base, with 20 bases spanning the gap. Deep was the level used in running the assay. Only in-frame clones appear in the TCRdb table, and some are missing; sequencing was by immunoSEQ multiplex PCR. The sample lists about 820,000 clones; more than 85% were seen once. Naivety among CD8 cells was defined by CD45RO negativity and positive CCR7 selection, thereby excluding terminally differentiated effector memory CD45RA+ cells. To note about this clone: Its target is unknown.

The receptor was derived from a man aged 25 to 40 in good health. Source material: naive CD8+ T cells sorted from blood. V is TRBV28 and J is TRBJ2-3, with D unresolved. The CDR3 DNA reads as TGTGCCAGCAGACCACCTCGAAGGGCGAGAGGCACAGATACGCAGTATTTT. Amino acids: CASRPPRRARGTDTQYF.